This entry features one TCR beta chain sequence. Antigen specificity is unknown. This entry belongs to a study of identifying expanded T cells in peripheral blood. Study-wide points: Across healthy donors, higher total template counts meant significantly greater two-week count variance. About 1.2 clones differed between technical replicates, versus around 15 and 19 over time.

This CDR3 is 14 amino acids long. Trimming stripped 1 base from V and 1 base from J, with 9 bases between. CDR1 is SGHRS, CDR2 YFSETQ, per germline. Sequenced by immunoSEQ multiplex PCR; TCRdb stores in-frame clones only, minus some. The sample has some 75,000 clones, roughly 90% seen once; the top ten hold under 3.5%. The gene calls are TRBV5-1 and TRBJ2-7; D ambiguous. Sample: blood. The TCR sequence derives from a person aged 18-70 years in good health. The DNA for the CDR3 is TGCGCCAGCAGCTTGCAGACCTCGTCCTACGAGCAGTACTTC. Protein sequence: CASSLQTSSYEQYF.